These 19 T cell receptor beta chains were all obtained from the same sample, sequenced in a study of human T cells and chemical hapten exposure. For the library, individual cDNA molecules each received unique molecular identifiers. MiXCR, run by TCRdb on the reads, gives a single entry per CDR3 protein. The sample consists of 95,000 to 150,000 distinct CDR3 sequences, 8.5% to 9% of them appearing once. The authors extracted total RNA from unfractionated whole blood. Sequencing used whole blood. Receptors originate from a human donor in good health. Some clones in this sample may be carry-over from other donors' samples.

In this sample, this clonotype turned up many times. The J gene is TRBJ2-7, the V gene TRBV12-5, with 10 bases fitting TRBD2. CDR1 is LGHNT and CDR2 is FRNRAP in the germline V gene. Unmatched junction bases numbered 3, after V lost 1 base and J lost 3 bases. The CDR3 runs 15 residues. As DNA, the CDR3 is TGTGCTAGTGGTTTGGGGACTAGCGGTTACTACGAGCAGTACTTC. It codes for CASGLGTSGYYEQYF.

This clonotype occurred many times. The CDR3 region is CASSISLSNQPQHF. The CDR3 DNA is TGTGCCAGCAGTATTTCCCTTAGCAATCAGCCCCAGCATTTT. The V call is TRBV27, the J call TRBJ1-5; no firm D call. Trimming left V 5 bases short and J 0 bases short, with 8 bases between. Per germline, CDR1 MNHEY and CDR2 SMNVEV (reference sequence). CDR3 length: 14 residues.

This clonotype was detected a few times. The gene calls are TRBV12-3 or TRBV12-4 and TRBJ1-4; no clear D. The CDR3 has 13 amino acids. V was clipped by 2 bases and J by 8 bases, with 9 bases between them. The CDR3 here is CASSLTSREKLFF. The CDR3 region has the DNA TGTGCCAGCAGTTTAACCAGTAGGGAAAAACTGTTTTTT.

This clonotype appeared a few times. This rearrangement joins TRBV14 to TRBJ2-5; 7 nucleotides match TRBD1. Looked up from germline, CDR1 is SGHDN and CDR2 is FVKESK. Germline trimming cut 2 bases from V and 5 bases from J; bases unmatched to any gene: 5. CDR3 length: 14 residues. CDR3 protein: CASSQRQGAETQYF. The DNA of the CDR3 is TGTGCCAGCAGCCAACGACAGGGCGCGGAGACCCAGTACTTC.

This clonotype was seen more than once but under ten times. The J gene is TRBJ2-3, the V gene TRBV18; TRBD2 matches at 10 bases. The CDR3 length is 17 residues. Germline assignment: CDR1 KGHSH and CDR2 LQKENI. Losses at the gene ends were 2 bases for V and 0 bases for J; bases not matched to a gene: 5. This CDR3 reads CASSPSLAGASTDTQYF. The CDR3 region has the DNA TGTGCCAGCTCACCAAGTCTAGCGGGGGCTAGCACAGATACGCAGTATTTT.

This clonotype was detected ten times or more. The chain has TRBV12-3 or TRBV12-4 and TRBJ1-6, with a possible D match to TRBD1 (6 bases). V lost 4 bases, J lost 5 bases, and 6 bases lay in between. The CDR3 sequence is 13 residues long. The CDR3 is CASSWTDNSPLHF. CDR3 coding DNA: TGTGCCAGCAGTTGGACAGATAATTCACCCCTCCACTTT.

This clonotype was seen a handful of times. The CDR3 DNA is TGCAGTGCTAACCGACCCATTTCTAATAGCAATCAGCCCCAGCATTTT. As protein: CSANRPISNSNQPQHF. The rearrangement uses TRBV20-1 and TRBJ1-5; D not certain. Germline assignment: CDR1 DFQATT and CDR2 SNEGSKA (reference sequence). The CDR3 consists of 16 residues. The V and J ends lost 4 bases and 0 bases respectively, with 16 bases between them.

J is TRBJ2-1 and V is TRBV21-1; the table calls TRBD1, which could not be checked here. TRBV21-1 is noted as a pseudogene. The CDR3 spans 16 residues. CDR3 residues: CASSKVVQGTYNEQFF. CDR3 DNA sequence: TGTGCCAGCAGCAAAGTTGTACAGGGAACATACAATGAGCAGTTCTTC.

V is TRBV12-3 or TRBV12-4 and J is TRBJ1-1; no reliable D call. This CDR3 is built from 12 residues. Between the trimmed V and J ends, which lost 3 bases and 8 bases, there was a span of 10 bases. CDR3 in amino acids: CASSFRVSEAFF. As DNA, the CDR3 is TGTGCCAGCAGTTTTCGGGTCTCGGAAGCTTTCTTT.

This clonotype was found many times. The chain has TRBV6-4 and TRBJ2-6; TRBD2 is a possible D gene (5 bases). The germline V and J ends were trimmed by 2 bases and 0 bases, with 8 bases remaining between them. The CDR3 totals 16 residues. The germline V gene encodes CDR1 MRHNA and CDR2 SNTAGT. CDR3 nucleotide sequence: TGTGCCAGCAGTGACCTAGGGAGCTCTGGGGCCAACGTCCTGACTTTC. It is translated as CASSDLGSSGANVLTF.

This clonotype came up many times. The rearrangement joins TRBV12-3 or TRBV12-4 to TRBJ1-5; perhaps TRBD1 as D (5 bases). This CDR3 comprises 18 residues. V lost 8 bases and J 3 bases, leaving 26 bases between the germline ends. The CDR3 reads CASGVGRGARSLNQPQHF. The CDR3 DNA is TGTGCCAGCGGGGTAGGGCGAGGGGCGAGATCCCTCAATCAGCCCCAGCATTTT.

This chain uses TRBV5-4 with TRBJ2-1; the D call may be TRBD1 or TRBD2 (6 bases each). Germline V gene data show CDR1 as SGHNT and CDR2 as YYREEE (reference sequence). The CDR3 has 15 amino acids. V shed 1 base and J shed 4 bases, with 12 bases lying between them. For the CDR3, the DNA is TGTGCCAGCAGCTTGAGGGGGGCCGGTTACAATGAGCAGTTCTTC. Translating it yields CASSLRGAGYNEQFF.

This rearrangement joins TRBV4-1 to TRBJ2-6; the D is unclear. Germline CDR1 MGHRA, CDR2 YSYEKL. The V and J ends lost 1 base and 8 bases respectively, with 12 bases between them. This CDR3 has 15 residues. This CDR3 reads CASSQGGVWTNVLTF. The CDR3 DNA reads TGCGCCAGCAGCCAAGGTGGGGTGTGGACCAACGTCCTGACTTTC.

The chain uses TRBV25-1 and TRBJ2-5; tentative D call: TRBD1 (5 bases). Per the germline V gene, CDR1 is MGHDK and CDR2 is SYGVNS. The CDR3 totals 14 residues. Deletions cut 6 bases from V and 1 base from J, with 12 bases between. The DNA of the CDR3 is TGTGCCAGCAGAGGACATGGCGGCCAAGAGACCCAGTACTTC. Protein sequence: CASRGHGGQETQYF.

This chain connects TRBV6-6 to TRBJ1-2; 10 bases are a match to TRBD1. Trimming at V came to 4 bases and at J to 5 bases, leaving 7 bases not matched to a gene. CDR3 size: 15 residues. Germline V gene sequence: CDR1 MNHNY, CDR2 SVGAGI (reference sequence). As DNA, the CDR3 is TGTGCCAGCAGTTCTCCCGGGACAGGGGAATATGGCTACACCTTC. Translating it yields CASSSPGTGEYGYTF.

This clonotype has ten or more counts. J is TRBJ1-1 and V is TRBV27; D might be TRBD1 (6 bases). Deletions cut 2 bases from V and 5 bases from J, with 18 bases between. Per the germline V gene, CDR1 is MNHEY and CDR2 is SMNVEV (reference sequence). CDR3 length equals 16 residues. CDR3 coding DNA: TGTGCCAGCAGTTTAGGCGGAGCAGGGGCAGTAACTGAAGCTTTCTTT. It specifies CASSLGGAGAVTEAFF.

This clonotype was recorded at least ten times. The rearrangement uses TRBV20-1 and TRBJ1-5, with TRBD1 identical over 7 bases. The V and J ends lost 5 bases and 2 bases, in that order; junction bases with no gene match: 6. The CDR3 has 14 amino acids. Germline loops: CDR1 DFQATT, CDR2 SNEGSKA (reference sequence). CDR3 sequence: CSALDGTGNQPQHF. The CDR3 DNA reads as TGCAGTGCTTTGGATGGGACAGGCAATCAGCCCCAGCATTTT.

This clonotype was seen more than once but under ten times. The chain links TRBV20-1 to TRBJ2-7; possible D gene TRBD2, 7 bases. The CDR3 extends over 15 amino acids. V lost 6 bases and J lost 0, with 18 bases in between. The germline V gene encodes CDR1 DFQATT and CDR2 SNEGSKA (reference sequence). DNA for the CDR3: TGCAGTGCCAACCCTGGGGAGGGGGACTCCTACGAGCAGTACTTC. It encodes CSANPGEGDSYEQYF.

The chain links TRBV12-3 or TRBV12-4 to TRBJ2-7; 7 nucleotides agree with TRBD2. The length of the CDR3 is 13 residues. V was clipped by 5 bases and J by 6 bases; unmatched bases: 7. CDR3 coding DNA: TGTGCCAGCAGTCGGGCGGGAGCTGGCGAGCAGTACTTC. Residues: CASSRAGAGEQYF.